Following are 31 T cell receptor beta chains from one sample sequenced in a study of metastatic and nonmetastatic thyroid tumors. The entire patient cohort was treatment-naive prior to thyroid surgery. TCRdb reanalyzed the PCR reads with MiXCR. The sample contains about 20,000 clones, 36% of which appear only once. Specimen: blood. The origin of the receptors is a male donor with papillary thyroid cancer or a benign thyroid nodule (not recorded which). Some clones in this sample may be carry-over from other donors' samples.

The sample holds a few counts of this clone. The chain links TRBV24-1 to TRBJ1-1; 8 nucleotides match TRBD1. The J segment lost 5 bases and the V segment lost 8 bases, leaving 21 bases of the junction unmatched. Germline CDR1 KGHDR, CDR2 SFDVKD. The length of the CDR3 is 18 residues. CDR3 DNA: TGTGCCACCAATCCCCAGGGACAGGCTTTTTATTTGACGACTGAAGCTTTCTTT. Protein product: CATNPQGQAFYLTTEAFF.

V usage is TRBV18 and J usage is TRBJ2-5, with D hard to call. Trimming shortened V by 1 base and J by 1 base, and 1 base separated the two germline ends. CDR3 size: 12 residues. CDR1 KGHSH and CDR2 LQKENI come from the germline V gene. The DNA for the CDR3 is TGTGCCAGCTCACCACTCCAAGAGACCCAGTACTTC. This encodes CASSPLQETQYF.

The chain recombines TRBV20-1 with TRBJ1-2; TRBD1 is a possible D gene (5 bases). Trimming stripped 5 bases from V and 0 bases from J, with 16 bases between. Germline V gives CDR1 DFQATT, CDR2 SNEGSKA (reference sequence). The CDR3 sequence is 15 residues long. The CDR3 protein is CSAHRFGRANYGYTF. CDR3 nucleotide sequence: TGCAGTGCTCACCGATTTGGCAGGGCTAACTATGGCTACACCTTC.

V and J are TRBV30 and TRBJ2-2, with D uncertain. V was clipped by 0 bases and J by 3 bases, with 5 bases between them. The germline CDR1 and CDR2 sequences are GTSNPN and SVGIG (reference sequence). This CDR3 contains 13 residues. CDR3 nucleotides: TGTGCCTGGAGTGTACAAGACACCGGGGAGCTGTTTTTT. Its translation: CAWSVQDTGELFF.

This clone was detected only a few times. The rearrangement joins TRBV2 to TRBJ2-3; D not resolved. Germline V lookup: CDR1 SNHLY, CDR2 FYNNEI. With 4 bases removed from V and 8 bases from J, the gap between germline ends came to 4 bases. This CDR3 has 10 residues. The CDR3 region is CASSGATQYF. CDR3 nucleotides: TGTGCCAGCAGTGGTGCTACGCAGTATTTT.

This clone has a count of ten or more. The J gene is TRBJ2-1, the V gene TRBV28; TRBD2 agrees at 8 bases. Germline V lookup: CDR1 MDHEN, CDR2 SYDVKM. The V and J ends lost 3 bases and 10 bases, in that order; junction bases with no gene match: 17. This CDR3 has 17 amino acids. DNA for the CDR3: TGTGCCAGCAGTTTTAGTGGATTAGCGGGGATAGTAGACGAGCAGTTCTTC. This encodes CASSFSGLAGIVDEQFF.

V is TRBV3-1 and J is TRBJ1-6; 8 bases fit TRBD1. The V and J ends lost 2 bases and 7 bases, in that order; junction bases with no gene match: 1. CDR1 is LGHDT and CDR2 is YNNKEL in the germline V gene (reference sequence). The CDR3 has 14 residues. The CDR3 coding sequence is TGTGCCAGCAGCCAATGGACAGGGAATTCACCCCTCCACTTT. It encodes CASSQWTGNSPLHF. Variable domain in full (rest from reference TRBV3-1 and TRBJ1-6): DTAVSQTPKYLVTQMGNDKSIKCEQNLGHDTMYWYKQDSKKFLKIMFSYNNKELIINETVPNRFSPKSPDKAHLNLHINSLELGDSAVYFCASSQWTGNSPLHFGNGTRLTVT.

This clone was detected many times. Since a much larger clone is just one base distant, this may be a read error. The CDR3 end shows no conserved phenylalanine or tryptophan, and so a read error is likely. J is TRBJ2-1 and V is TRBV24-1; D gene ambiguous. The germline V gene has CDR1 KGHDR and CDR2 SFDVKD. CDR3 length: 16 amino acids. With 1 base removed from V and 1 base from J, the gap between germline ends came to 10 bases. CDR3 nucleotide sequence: TGTGCCACCAGTGATTTAGAGGTAAGGTCCTACAATGAGCAGTTCGTC. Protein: CATSDLEVRSYNEQFV.

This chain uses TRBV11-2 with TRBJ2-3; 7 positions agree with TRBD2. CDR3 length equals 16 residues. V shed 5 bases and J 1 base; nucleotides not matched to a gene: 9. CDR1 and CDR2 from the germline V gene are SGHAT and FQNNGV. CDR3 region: CASSQNPAGGTDTQYF. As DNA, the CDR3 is TGTGCCAGCAGCCAGAACCCCGCGGGAGGCACAGATACGCAGTATTTT.

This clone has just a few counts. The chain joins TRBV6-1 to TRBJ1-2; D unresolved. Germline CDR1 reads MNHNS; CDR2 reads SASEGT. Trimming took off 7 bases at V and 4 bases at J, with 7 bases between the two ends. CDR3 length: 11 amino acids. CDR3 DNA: TGTGCCAGCAAGTGCGGCTATGGCTACACCTTC. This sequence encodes CASKCGYGYTF.

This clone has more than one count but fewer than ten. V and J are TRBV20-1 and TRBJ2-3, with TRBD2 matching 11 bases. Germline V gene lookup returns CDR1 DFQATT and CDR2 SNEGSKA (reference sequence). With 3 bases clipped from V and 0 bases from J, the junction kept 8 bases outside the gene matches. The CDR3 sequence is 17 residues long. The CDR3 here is CSARGLTSGGSTDTQYF. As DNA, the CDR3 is TGCAGTGCTAGGGGACTAACTAGCGGGGGAAGCACAGATACGCAGTATTTT.

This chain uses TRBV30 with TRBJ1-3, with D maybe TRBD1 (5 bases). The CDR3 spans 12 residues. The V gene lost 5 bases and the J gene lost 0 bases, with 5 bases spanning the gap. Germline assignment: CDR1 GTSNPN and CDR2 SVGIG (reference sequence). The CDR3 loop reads CAWQGSGNTIYF. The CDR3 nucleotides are TGTGCCTGGCAGGGCTCTGGAAACACCATATATTTT. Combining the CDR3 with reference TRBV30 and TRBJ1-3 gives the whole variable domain SQTIHQWPATLVQPVGSPLSLECTVEGTSNPNLYWYRQAAGRGLQLLFYSVGIGQISSEVPQNLSASRPQDRQFILSSKKLLLSDSGFYLCAWQGSGNTIYFGEGSWLTVV.

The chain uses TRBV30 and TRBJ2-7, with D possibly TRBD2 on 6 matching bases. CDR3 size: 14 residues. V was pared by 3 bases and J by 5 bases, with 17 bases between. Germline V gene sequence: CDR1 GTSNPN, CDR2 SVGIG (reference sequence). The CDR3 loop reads CAWRSRGFLNEQYF. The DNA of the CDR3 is TGTGCCTGGAGATCGCGGGGTTTTTTAAACGAGCAGTACTTC.

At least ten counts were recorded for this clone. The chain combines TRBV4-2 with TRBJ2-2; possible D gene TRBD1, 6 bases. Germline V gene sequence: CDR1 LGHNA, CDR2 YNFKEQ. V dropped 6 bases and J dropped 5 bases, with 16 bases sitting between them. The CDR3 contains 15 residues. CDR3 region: CASSQRDIGTGELFF. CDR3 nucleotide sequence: TGTGCCAGCAGTCAGAGGGACATCGGAACCGGGGAGCTGTTTTTT.

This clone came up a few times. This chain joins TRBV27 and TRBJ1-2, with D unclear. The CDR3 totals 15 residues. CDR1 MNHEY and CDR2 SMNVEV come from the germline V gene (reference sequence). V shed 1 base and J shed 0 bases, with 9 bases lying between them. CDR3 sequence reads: CASSLLGDANYGYTF. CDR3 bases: TGTGCCAGCAGTTTATTAGGAGATGCTAACTATGGCTACACCTTC.

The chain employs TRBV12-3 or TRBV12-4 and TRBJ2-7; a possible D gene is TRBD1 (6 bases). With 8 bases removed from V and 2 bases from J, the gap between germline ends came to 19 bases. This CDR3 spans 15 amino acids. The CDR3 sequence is CASSRSPGEPYEQYF. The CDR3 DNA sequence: TGTGCCAGCTCCAGATCCCCAGGGGAGCCCTACGAGCAGTACTTC.

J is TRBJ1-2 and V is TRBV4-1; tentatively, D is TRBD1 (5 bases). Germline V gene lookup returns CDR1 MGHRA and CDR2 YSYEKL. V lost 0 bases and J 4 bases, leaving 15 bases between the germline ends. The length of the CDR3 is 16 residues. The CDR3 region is CASSQDRGAGTYGYTF. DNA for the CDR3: TGCGCCAGCAGCCAAGATCGCGGGGCTGGTACCTATGGCTACACCTTC.

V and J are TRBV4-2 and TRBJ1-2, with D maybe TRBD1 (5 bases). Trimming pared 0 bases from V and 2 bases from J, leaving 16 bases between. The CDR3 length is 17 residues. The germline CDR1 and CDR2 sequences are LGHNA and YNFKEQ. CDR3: CASSQDYTGDRNYGYTF. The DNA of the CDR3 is TGTGCCAGCAGCCAAGACTACACAGGTGACCGAAACTATGGCTACACCTTC.

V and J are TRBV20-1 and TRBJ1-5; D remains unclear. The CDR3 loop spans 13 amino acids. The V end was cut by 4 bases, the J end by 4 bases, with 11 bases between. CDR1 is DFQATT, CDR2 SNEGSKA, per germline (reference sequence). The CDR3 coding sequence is TGCAGTGCTACCGCCGACGAGAATCAGCCCCAGCATTTT. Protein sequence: CSATADENQPQHF.

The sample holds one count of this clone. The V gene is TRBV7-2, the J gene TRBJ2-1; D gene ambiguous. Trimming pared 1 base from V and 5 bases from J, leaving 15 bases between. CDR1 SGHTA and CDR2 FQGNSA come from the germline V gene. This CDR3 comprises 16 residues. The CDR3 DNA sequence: TGTGCCAGCAGCTTAGTCGCCTTAGAGACCCACAATGAGCAGTTCTTC. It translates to CASSLVALETHNEQFF.

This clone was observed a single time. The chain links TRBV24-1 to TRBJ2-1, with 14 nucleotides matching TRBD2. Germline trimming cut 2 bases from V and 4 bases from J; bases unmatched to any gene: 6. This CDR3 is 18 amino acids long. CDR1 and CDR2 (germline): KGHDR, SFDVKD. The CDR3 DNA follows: TGTGCCACCAGTGATTCGGGGACTAGCGGGAGTTATTACAATGAGCAGTTCTTC. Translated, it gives CATSDSGTSGSYYNEQFF.

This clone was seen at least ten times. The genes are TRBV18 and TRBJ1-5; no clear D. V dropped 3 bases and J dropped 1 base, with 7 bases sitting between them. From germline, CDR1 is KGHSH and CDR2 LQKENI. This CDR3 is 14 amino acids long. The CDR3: CASSPMGSNQPQHF. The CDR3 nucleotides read TGTGCCAGCTCACCGATGGGGAGCAATCAGCCCCAGCATTTT.

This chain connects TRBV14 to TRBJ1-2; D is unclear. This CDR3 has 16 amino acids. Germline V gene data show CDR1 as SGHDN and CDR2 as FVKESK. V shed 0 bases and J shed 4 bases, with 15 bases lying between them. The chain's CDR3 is CASSQDSRSVGYGYTF. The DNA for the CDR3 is TGTGCCAGCAGCCAAGATTCCAGATCTGTTGGCTATGGCTACACCTTC.

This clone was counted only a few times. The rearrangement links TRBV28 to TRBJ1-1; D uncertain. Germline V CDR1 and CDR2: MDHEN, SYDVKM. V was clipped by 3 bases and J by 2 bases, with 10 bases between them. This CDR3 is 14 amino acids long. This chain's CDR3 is CASSFPTLNTEAFF. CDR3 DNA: TGTGCCAGCAGTTTCCCAACCCTCAACACTGAAGCTTTCTTT.

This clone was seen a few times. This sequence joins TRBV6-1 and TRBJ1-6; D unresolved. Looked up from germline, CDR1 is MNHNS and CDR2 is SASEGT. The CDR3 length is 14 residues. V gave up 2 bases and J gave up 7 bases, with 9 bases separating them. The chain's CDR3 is CASSERAANSPLHF. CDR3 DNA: TGTGCCAGCAGTGAACGGGCGGCGAATTCACCCCTCCACTTT.

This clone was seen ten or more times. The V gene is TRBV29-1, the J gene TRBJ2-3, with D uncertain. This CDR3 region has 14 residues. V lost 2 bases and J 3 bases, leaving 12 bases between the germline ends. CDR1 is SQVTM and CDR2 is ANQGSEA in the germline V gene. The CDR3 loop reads CSVETVWGTDTQYF. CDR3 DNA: TGCAGCGTTGAAACGGTATGGGGTACAGATACGCAGTATTTT.

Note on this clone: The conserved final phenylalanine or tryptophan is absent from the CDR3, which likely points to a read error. CDR3 nucleotide sequence: TGTGGCAGCAGGGGTTATGCCGGGGAGCTGTTTTTA. This codes for CGSRGYAGELFL. V and J are TRBV12-3 or TRBV12-4 and TRBJ2-2; D may be TRBD1 (6 bases). The CDR3 sequence is 12 residues long.

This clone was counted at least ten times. The CDR3 nucleotides are TGTGCCAGCAGTTCCCACGGGAACTATGGCTACACCTTC. Protein sequence: CASSSHGNYGYTF. The V call is TRBV27, the J call TRBJ1-2; no definite D call. CDR1 and CDR2 (germline): MNHEY, SMNVEV (reference sequence). Trimming shortened V by 4 bases and J by 2 bases, and 8 bases separated the two germline ends. This CDR3 has 13 residues.

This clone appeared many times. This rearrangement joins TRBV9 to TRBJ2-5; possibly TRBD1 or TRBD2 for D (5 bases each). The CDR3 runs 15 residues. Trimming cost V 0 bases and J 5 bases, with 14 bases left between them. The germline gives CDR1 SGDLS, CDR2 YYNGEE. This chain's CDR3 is CASSVDGAPSETQYF. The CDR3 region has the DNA TGTGCCAGCAGCGTAGACGGGGCCCCTTCGGAGACCCAGTACTTC.

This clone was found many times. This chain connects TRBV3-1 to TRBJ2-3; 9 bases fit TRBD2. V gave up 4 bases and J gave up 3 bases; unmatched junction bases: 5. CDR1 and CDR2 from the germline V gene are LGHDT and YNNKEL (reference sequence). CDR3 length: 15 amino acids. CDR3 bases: TGTGCCAGCAGCCTTATAGCGGGAGCAACAGATACGCAGTATTTT. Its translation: CASSLIAGATDTQYF.

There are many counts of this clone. DNA for the CDR3: TGTGCCACCAGCAGAGATCGCCAGTCAGATACGCAGTATTTT. Translated, it gives CATSRDRQSDTQYF. This chain uses TRBV15 with TRBJ2-3; D is uncertain. Germline V lookup: CDR1 LNHNV, CDR2 YYDKDF (reference sequence). The V and J ends lost 0 bases and 4 bases respectively, with 8 bases between them. The CDR3 totals 14 residues.